This TCR beta chain was sequenced in a study of OX40 agonist ivuxolimab in advanced cancers. The CDR3 runs to 15 residues. Losses at the gene ends were 5 bases for V and 3 bases for J; bases not matched to a gene: 6. Germline CDR1 is MNHEY and CDR2 is SVGAGI. This clone occurred once. Assay: immunoSEQ multiplex PCR; the TCRdb copy retains only in-frame clones and omits some. The sample yields some 8,200 clones, 80% to 90% seen once. The J gene is TRBJ1-1, the V gene TRBV6-5, with 10 positions matching TRBD1. The sequence was obtained from an adult with an advanced solid tumor such as melanoma, head and neck, liver or kidney cancer. The source material was CD4+ or CD8+ T cells sorted from blood, sampled in a trial of the OX40 agonist ivuxolimab. The CDR3 DNA is TGTGCCAGCAGTAACTATGGACAGGGGGACACTGAAGCTTTCTTT. Amino acids: CASSNYGQGDTEAFF.